Listed below are T cell receptor beta chains from one sample, sequenced in a study of blood T cell repertoires in COVID-19. The method was immunoSEQ multiplex PCR; TCRdb's version includes in-frame clones alone and lacks a portion of them. The sample records 400,000 to 450,000 clones, roughly 90% being singletons. The sample taken for sequencing was peripheral blood. The receptors stem from a man in his late teens or twenties with COVID-19, enrolled during active disease. CDR3s include the opening cysteine and the closing phenylalanine or tryptophan. A D gene is named only where the DNA matches it firmly. Not every row has a clone size; where given, it reads once, few, many or a size class.

CASRGWDRGKYEQYF TGTGCCAGCAGGGGCTGGGACAGGGGGAAATACGAGCAGTACTTC TRBD1 TRBJ2-7 15 - TRBV27
CASSLRGGRYEQYF TGTGCCAGCAGTTTAAGGGGCGGAAGGTACGAGCAGTACTTC - TRBJ2-7 14 - TRBV27
CASSETGTATEAFF TGCGCCAGCAGCGAGACAGGGACAGCCACTGAAGCTTTCTTT TRBD1 TRBJ1-1 14 - TRBV5-1
CASSAGTALETQYF TGTGCCAGCAGCGCCGGGACAGCGTTGGAGACCCAGTACTTC TRBD1 TRBJ2-5 14 once TRBV9
CASSFSGGLYNEQFF TGTGCCAGCAGCTTCAGCGGGGGGCTATACAATGAGCAGTTCTTC TRBD2 TRBJ2-1 15 - TRBV7-9
CASRLTSGGTDTQYF TGTGCCAGCAGACTTACTAGCGGGGGCACAGATACGCAGTATTTT TRBD2 TRBJ2-3 15 - TRBV13
CASSILYRGGRGTEAFF TGTGCCAGTAGTATACTTTATAGGGGGGGGCGAGGAACTGAAGCTTTCTTT - TRBJ1-1 17 - TRBV19
CASSRIGEVRSYEQYF TGTGCCAGCAGCCGTATTGGGGAGGTCCGCTCCTACGAGCAGTACTTC - TRBJ2-7 16 - TRBV7-4
CATKKAGGPDTQYF TGTGCCACCAAGAAAGCGGGAGGGCCAGATACGCAGTATTTT TRBD2 TRBJ2-3 14 few TRBV24-1
CSAARGRGSTYEQYF TGCAGCGCCGCCCGCGGTAGGGGGTCGACCTACGAGCAGTACTTC - TRBJ2-7 15 - TRBV29-1
CASSQSGTSGVNEQFF TGCGCCAGCAGCCAGTCCGGGACTAGCGGGGTTAATGAGCAGTTCTTC TRBD2 TRBJ2-1 16 - TRBV4-1
CASGKGQPNSPLHF TGTGCTAGTGGCAAGGGACAGCCGAATTCACCCCTCCACTTT TRBD1 TRBJ1-6 14 - TRBV12-5
CASSVGGRETQYF TGTGCCAGCAGTGTTGGGGGCCGGGAGACCCAGTACTTC - TRBJ2-5 13 few TRBV2
CASSLDGGSTGELFF TGCGCCAGCAGCTTGGACGGGGGGAGCACCGGGGAGCTGTTTTTT TRBD2 TRBJ2-2 15 - TRBV5-1
CASRKGTAMNTEAFF TGTGCCAGCAGAAAGGGGACAGCCATGAACACTGAAGCTTTCTTT TRBD1 TRBJ1-1 15 - TRBV27
CASSLPGLAGASYNEQFF TGTGCCAGCAGCTTACCGGGACTAGCGGGAGCCTCCTACAATGAGCAGTTCTTC TRBD2 TRBJ2-1 18 - TRBV5-6
CASSPLPGDTQYF TGTGCCAGCAGTCCGCTTCCGGGAGATACGCAGTATTTT - TRBJ2-3 13 - TRBV27
CASSLAGAYNEQFF TGTGCCAGTAGTTTAGCGGGAGCTTACAATGAGCAGTTCTTC TRBD2 TRBJ2-1 14 - TRBV19
CASSNTGTRSNQPQHF TGTGCCAGTAGTAATACCGGGACAAGAAGCAATCAGCCCCAGCATTTT - TRBJ1-5 16 - TRBV19
CASSLDALAGTPGIGELFF TGTGCCAGCAGCTTGGATGCTTTGGCAGGGACACCGGGTATCGGGGAGCTGTTTTTT - TRBJ2-2 19 - TRBV5-8
CATGTGTSVNEQFF TGTGCCACAGGAACCGGGACTAGCGTAAATGAGCAGTTCTTC TRBD2 TRBJ2-1 14 - TRBV13
CASSRSGPLSEKLFF TGTGCCAGCAGCCGATCCGGTCCGCTATCTGAAAAACTGTTTTTT - TRBJ1-4 15 - TRBV3-1/TRBV3-2
CATSPLAGEADTQYF TGTGCCACCAGCCCACTAGCGGGAGAAGCAGATACGCAGTATTTT TRBD2 TRBJ2-3 15 - TRBV24-1
CASSQGRREDEPQHF TGTGCCAGCAGCCAAGGGAGACGGGAAGATGAGCCCCAGCATTTT - TRBJ1-5 15 once TRBV3-1/TRBV3-2
CAWSPTGLAGGKYEQYF TGTGCCTGGAGTCCAACTGGACTAGCGGGAGGGAAGTACGAGCAGTACTTC TRBD2 TRBJ2-7 17 - TRBV30
CSASPPGGGNTIYF TGCAGTGCTAGTCCACCGGGGGGGGGAAACACCATATATTTT - TRBJ1-3 14 - TRBV20-1
CASSPGEQYF TGTGCCAGCTCGCCGGGGGAGCAGTACTTC - TRBJ2-7 10 - TRBV7-9
CATSRDRRGLAGSEQYF TGTGCCACCAGCAGAGATCGGCGCGGACTAGCGGGGAGCGAGCAGTACTTC TRBD2 TRBJ2-7 17 - TRBV15
CASTLKGSNSPLHF TGTGCCAGTACCCTAAAGGGGTCCAATTCACCCCTCCACTTT - TRBJ1-6 14 - TRBV19
CASSASPGNPEAFF TGTGCCAGCAGCGCCTCACCGGGGAACCCTGAAGCTTTCTTT - TRBJ1-1 14 - TRBV9
CASSIGLAVYEQFF TGTGCCAGTAGTATCGGACTAGCAGTCTATGAGCAGTTCTTC TRBD2 TRBJ2-1 14 - TRBV19
CASSYSTGGNQPQHF TGTGCCAGCAGTTACTCGACAGGGGGCAATCAGCCCCAGCATTTT TRBD1 TRBJ1-5 15 - TRBV6-6
CASSSSQLLNTEAFF TGTGCCAGCAGCTCTTCACAGCTTCTGAACACTGAAGCTTTCTTT - TRBJ1-1 15 - TRBV7-8
CSVGASGELFF TGCAGCGTGGGGGCATCCGGGGAGCTGTTTTTT - TRBJ2-2 11 - TRBV29-1
CASSSPAGSAFF TGTGCCAGCAGCTCACCCGCTGGTAGTGCTTTCTTT - TRBJ1-1 12 - TRBV6-5
CASSRGQVEETQYF TGTGCCAGCTCACGTGGACAGGTAGAAGAGACCCAGTACTTC TRBD1 TRBJ2-5 14 - TRBV18
CASSSWVTNQPQHF TGTGCCAGCAGTTCTTGGGTGACTAATCAGCCCCAGCATTTT - TRBJ1-5 14 - TRBV27
CASSSDWSTEAFF TGTGCCAGCAGCTCGGACTGGAGCACTGAAGCTTTCTTT - TRBJ1-1 13 - TRBV7-9
CASSLFGTGGTTEAFF TGCGCCAGCAGCTTGTTTGGGACAGGGGGGACCACTGAAGCTTTCTTT TRBD1 TRBJ1-1 16 once TRBV5-1
CASSIDRLRTTEAFF TGTGCCAGTAGTATTGACAGGTTGCGGACCACTGAAGCTTTCTTT - TRBJ1-1 15 - TRBV19
CASTLAGALHEQYF TGTGCCAGCACCCTAGCGGGAGCCTTACACGAGCAGTACTTC TRBD2 TRBJ2-7 14 - TRBV5-4
CATSREAGSVTGELFF TGTGCCACCAGCAGAGAAGCCGGGAGTGTCACCGGGGAGCTGTTTTTT - TRBJ2-2 16 - TRBV15
CASSSSSGYTGELFF TGCGCCAGCAGTTCCAGCAGCGGATACACCGGGGAGCTGTTTTTT - TRBJ2-2 15 - TRBV5-1
CAISESSSGSNEQFF TGTGCCATCAGTGAGTCGAGCAGCGGGAGCAATGAGCAGTTCTTC TRBD2 TRBJ2-1 15 - TRBV10-3
CASSLSAQGFEAFF TGTGCCAGCAGCTTATCGGCCCAGGGGTTTGAAGCTTTCTTT - TRBJ1-1 14 - TRBV7-9
CATSKDRGLGANEKLFF TGTGCCACCAGCAAGGACAGGGGATTAGGAGCTAATGAAAAACTGTTTTTT TRBD1 TRBJ1-4 17 - TRBV15
CASSDRAPDTQYF TGTGCCAGCAGCGACAGGGCTCCCGATACGCAGTATTTT TRBD1 TRBJ2-3 13 - TRBV7-9
CASSQEPRAPLHF TGTGCCAGCAGCCAAGAGCCGCGGGCACCCCTCCACTTT - TRBJ1-6 13 - TRBV3-1/TRBV3-2
CATGTGGFVHEQYF TGTGCCACGGGGACAGGGGGGTTCGTCCACGAGCAGTACTTC TRBD1 TRBJ2-7 14 - TRBV19
CASSPPGQQHYGYTF TGTGCCAGCAGTCCACCGGGACAGCAACACTATGGCTACACCTTC TRBD1 TRBJ1-2 15 - TRBV2
CASSQDGVAVSKNIQYF TGTGCCAGCAGCCAAGACGGGGTCGCGGTTTCCAAAAACATTCAGTACTTC - TRBJ2-4 17 few TRBV4-2
CASSLDRGYEQYF TGCGCCAGCAGCCTGGACAGGGGCTACGAGCAGTACTTC TRBD1 TRBJ2-7 13 - TRBV5-1
CASRGHIQGETQYF TGTGCCAGCAGGGGTCATATACAGGGGGAGACCCAGTACTTC TRBD1 TRBJ2-5 14 - TRBV6-5